These 9 T cell receptor beta chains originate from one sample sequenced in a study of tumor and adjacent non-tumor tissue in lung cancer. TCRbeta libraries were built with three rounds of nested PCR, modified from ARM-PCR. TCRdb re-derived calls from the multiplex PCR reads in MiXCR, one entry per CDR3 protein. This sample yields approximately 120,000 distinct CDR3 sequences, of which roughly three fifths are seen a single time; over 15% belongs to the top ten. RNA was extracted from bulk tissue without any cell sorting. Distant lung tissue was collected more than 3 cm away from the tumor edge. The sample was distant non-tumor lung tissue. The receptors were sampled from a man aged 55 to 70 with non-small cell lung cancer.

This clonotype has at least ten counts. The V and J genes are TRBV6-2 or TRBV6-3 and TRBJ1-5; D remains ambiguous. This CDR3 comprises 15 residues. V was pared by 0 bases and J by 0 bases, with 6 bases between. Germline CDR1 and CDR2: MNHEY and SVGEGT. CDR3 protein: CASSYSTYSNQPQHF. The CDR3 DNA reads as TGTGCCAGCAGTTACTCCACCTATAGCAATCAGCCCCAGCATTTT.

This clonotype appeared a single time. The chain has TRBV6-2 or TRBV6-3 and TRBJ2-7; D not certain. Germline V CDR1 and CDR2: MNHEY, SVGEGT. The CDR3 runs to 12 residues. The CDR3 region is CTNSYSAYEQYF. CDR3 nucleotides: TGTACCAACAGTTACTCAGCCTACGAGCAGTACTTC.

This clonotype was seen just once. Compared with germline, one end of the junction differs, possibly owing to a read error. This rearrangement joins TRBV14 to TRBJ2-7; maybe TRBD1 (6 bases). The CDR3 consists of 14 residues. Germline V gives CDR1 SGHDN, CDR2 FVKESK. The DNA for the CDR3 is TGTGCCAGCAGCCCTCGACAGGACCCATACGAGCAGAACTTC. The encoded protein is CASSPRQDPYEQNF.

A single count supports this clonotype. The chain combines TRBV6-1 with TRBJ2-5; D is tentatively TRBD1 or TRBD2 (5 bases each). This CDR3 has 20 residues. Trimming shortened V by 7 bases and J by 5 bases, and 35 bases separated the two germline ends. The germline gives CDR1 MNHNS, CDR2 SASEGT. CDR3 protein: CASTPTGPKGGVRKKETQYF. CDR3 coding DNA: TGTGCCAGCACTCCTACGGGACCGAAGGGTGGGGTTAGGAAAAAGGAGACCCAGTACTTC.

Only a few counts were recorded for this clonotype. The V gene is TRBV2, the J gene TRBJ1-3, with no clear D. The CDR3 has 15 amino acids. Trimming stripped 2 bases from V and 4 bases from J, with 12 bases between. The germline CDR1 and CDR2 sequences are SNHLY and FYNNEI. CDR3: CASSEMRDTGNTIYF. In DNA, the CDR3 is TGTGCCAGCAGTGAAATGCGGGATACAGGAAACACCATATATTTT.

This clonotype was seen ten or more times. The chain couples TRBV11-2 to TRBJ2-3; TRBD2 matches 7 bases. Losses at the gene ends were 0 bases for V and 4 bases for J; bases not matched to a gene: 7. The CDR3 length is 16 residues. Per germline, CDR1 SGHAT and CDR2 FQNNGV. The CDR3, as DNA: TGTGCCAGCAGCTTAGATCATTCAGCGGGGTCAGATACGCAGTATTTT. It is translated as CASSLDHSAGSDTQYF.

This clonotype was detected only once. An end of the junction differs from the germline gene, which may be a read error. DNA for the CDR3: TGTGTCAGCAGTTACCCAGGGGATAATCAGCCCCAGCATTTT. Amino acids: CVSSYPGDNQPQHF. This sequence joins TRBV6-6 and TRBJ1-5, with a weak D call TRBD1 (6 bases). The CDR3 extends over 14 amino acids. CDR1 and CDR2 (germline): MNHNY, SVGAGI (reference sequence).

The chain's CDR3 is CSVVKNTEAFF. In DNA form, the CDR3 reads TGCAGCGTCGTGAAGAACACTGAAGCTTTCTTT. This chain uses TRBV29-1 with TRBJ1-1; no definite D call. The V end lost 6 bases, the J end lost 1 base, and 6 bases lay between the germline ends. There are 11 residues in the CDR3. The germline V gene has CDR1 SQVTM and CDR2 ANQGSEA.

The V call is TRBV5-5, the J call TRBJ2-7; D is possibly TRBD1 (5 bases). Germline loops: CDR1 SGHKS, CDR2 YYEKEE (reference sequence). The length of the CDR3 is 14 residues. Between the trimmed V and J ends, which lost 4 bases and 5 bases, there was a span of 16 bases. The CDR3, as DNA: TGTGCCAGCAGCCCTGGCAGGGTGCGCGACGAGCAGTACTTC. As protein: CASSPGRVRDEQYF.